The present TCR beta chain was sequenced within a study of shared T cell receptors in the human thymus. V lost 9 bases and J 4 bases, leaving 16 bases between the germline ends. CDR1 is ENHRY, CDR2 SYGVKD, per germline. CDR3 length: 14 amino acids. Sequencing was performed with immunoSEQ multiplex PCR; in TCRdb, only in-frame clones are kept and a portion is missing. The data contain roughly 500,000 clones, around 82% of them singletons. A further study also used this sample, focusing on human thymus T cells. That report adds: In corrective heart surgery, resections were taken, and these provided the thymus tissue. Thymic repertoires from unrelated individuals overlapped highly, related research reported.

The chain has TRBV10-3 and TRBJ1-5; possible D gene TRBD1, 6 bases. This clonotype originated in a boy under two years old with a congenital heart defect. Sequenced sample: thymocytes. The CDR3 DNA reads TGTGCCATTAGGGCCGCAGGGGCGAATCAGCCCCAGCATTTT. It translates to CAIRAAGANQPQHF.